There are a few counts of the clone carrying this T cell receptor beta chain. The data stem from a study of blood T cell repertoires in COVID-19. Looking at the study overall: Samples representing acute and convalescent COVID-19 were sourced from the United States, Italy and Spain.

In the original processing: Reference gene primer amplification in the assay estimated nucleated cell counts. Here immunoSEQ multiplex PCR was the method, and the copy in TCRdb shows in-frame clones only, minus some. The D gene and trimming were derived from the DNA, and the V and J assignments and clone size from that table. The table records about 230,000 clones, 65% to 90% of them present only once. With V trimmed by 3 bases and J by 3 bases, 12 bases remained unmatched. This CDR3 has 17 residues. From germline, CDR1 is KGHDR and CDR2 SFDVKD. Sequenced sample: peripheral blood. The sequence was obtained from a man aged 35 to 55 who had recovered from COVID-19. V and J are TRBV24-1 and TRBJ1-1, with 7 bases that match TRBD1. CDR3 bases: TGTGCCACCAGTGATCCCAAGACAGGGACTGGGGACACTGAAGCTTTCTTT. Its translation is CATSDPKTGTGDTEAFF.